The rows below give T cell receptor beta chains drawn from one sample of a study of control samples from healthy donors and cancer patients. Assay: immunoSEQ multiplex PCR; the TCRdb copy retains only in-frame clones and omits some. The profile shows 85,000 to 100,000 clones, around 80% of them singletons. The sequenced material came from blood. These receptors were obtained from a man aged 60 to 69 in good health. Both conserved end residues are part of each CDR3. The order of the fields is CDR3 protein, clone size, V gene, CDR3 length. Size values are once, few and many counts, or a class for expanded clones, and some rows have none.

CASSPPELGTGTDTQYF	few	TRBV18	17
CAGRECTDTQYF	.	TRBV7-4	12
CAWRGGRRGYGYTF	.	TRBV30	14
CASSAPGSGETQYF	.	TRBV19	14
CAWTTRGPPGF	.	TRBV30	11
CASSLAIGSSSTDTQYF	.	TRBV7-9	17
CASSVGGGTGIKGGELFF	.	TRBV9	18
CSVDSGNTQYF	.	TRBV29-1	11
CASSPGTSGYNEQFF	.	TRBV11-3	15
CASSQVVGKTPTAYEQYF	.	TRBV3-1/TRBV3-2	18
CASSPLSSLRGEAFF	.	TRBV7-8	15
CTTSDPPGDEQFF	once	TRBV24-1	13
CASSPHQSSYEQYF	.	TRBV7-3	14
CASSLGGFGTEAFF	.	TRBV28	14
CASSLAGTSVNTDTQYF	.	TRBV7-8	17
CASSVSGRAGETQYF	once	TRBV19	15
CASSSPSGGPYEQYF	.	TRBV21-1	15
CASSTPGLPTDTQYF	.	TRBV5-6	15
CASSTYGQGAYEQYF	.	TRBV6-5	15
CASWDSPYEQYF	.	TRBV27	12
CAGTGTGDTNEKLFF	.	TRBV19	15
CASSLSTGLGETQYF	.	TRBV27	15
CAISDVEQVYGYTF	.	TRBV10-3	14
CASSWTVNTEAFF	.	TRBV14	13
CASSQDPSSLGNEQFF	.	TRBV3-1/TRBV3-2	16
CASSDAGGNTEAFF	.	TRBV2	14
CASSLLGEAFF	.	TRBV12-3/TRBV12-4	11
CASSQDGTGVLHTGELFF	.	TRBV3-1/TRBV3-2	18
CASSPTDPYSIQYF	once	TRBV3-1/TRBV3-2	14
CASSATGFGEKLFF	.	TRBV9	14
CASSLRDSNEQFF	.	TRBV27	13
CASSPGRLAYEQYF	few	TRBV7-9	14
CASSQDLGPYEQYF	.	TRBV14	14
CARSLGRGKMNTEAFF	.	TRBV5-3	16
CASSNGPNTGELFF	.	TRBV28	14
CASSLDTGINQPQHF	.	TRBV7-6	15
CASSEITGHLFGGYTF	once	TRBV25-1	16
CASSLFASAQYF	.	TRBV28	12
CAWSVPSYYGYTF	.	TRBV30	13
CASSPTGKWDQPQHF	once	TRBV9	15
CASSEAAGNTGELFF	once	TRBV6-1	15
CASSERGLAGRPETQYF	.	TRBV6-1	17
CSVPSEGGPYEQYF	.	TRBV29-1	14
CASSRGTGELFF	.	TRBV7-8	12